This T cell receptor (beta chain) was profiled in a study of untreated major depressive disorder. The study, taken as a whole, reports: A comparatively small sample limits the generalizability of these findings. Depressed patients' CD4+ T cells carried increased TRBV05-01 (Vbeta 5.1) usage versus control CD4+ T cells.

Participants were all of European descent. Here immunoSEQ multiplex PCR was the method, and the copy in TCRdb shows in-frame clones only, minus some. The profile shows some 27,000 clones, about nine tenths of them singletons. This clone appeared a single time. Its specificity is not known. Per the germline V gene, CDR1 is SGHAT and CDR2 is FQNNGV. The CDR3 has 14 amino acids. V was cut by 5 bases and J by 5 bases, with 14 bases left in between. The sequence was obtained from a woman in her twenties or thirties with major depressive disorder. This chain uses TRBV11-2 with TRBJ2-3; D might be TRBD2 (5 bases). Input material: CD4+ T cells from PBMCs. The CDR3 protein is CASSRSRGIDTQYF. The CDR3 DNA follows: TGTGCCAGCAGCCGAAGCCGGGGTATAGATACGCAGTATTTT.